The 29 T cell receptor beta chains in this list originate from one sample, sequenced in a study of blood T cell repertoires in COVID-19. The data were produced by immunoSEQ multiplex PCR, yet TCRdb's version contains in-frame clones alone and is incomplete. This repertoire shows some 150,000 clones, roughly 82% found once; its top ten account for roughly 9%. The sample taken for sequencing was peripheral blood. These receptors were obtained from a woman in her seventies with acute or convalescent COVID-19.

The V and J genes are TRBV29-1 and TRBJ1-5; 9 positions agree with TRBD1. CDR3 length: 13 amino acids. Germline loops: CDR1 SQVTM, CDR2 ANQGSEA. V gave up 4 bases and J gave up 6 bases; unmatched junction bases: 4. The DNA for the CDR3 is TGCAGCGTTGGAACAGGGGGCGGTCAGCCCCAGCATTTT. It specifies CSVGTGGGQPQHF.

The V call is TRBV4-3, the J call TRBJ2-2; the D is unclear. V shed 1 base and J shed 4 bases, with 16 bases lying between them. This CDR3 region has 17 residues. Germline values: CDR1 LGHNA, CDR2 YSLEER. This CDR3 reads CASSQADTTPTTGELFF. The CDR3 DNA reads TGCGCCAGCAGCCAAGCTGATACAACACCCACCACCGGGGAGCTGTTTTTT.

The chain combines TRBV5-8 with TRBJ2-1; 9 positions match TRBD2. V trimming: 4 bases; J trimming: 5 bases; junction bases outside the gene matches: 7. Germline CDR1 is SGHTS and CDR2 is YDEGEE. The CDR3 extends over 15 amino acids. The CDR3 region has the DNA TGTGCCAGCAGCCTCCGACTAGCGGAGCACAATGAGCAGTTCTTC. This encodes CASSLRLAEHNEQFF.

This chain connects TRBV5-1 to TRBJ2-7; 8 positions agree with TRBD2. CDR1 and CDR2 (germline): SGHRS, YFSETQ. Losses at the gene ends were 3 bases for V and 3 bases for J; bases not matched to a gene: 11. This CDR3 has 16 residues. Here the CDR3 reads CASSSNFGREGYEQYF. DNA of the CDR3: TGCGCCAGCAGCTCGAATTTCGGCCGGGAGGGCTACGAGCAGTACTTC.

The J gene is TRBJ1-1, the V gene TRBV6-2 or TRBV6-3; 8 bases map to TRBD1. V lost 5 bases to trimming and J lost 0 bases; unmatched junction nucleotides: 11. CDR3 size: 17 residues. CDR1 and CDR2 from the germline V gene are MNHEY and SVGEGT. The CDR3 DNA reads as TGTGCCAGCAGTATCCAGGGGGCGCGGATCCTGAACACTGAAGCTTTCTTT. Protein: CASSIQGARILNTEAFF.

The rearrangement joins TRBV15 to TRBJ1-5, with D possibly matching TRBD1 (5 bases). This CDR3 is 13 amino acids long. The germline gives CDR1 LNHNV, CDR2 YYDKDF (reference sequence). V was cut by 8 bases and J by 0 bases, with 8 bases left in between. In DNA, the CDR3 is TGTGCCACCCGGGGGGATAGCAATCAGCCCCAGCATTTT. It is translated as CATRGDSNQPQHF.

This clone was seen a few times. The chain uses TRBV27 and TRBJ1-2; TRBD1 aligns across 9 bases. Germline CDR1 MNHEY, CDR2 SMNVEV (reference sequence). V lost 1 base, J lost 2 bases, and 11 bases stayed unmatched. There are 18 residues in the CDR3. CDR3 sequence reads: CASSLLRFGGQGNYGYTF. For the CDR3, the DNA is TGTGCCAGCAGTTTATTACGGTTCGGGGGACAGGGCAACTATGGCTACACCTTC.

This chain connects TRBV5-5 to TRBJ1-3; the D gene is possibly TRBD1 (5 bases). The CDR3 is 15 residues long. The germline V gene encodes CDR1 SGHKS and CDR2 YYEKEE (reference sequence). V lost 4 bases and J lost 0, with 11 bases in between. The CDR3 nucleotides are TGTGCCAGCAGCCTAGACAGCAACTCTGGAAACACCATATATTTT. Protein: CASSLDSNSGNTIYF.

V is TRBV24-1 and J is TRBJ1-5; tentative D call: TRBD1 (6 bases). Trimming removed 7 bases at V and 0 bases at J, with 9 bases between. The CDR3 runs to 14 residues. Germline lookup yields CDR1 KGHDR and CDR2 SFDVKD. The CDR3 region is CATSTGNSNQPQHF. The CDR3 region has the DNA TGTGCCACCAGCACAGGGAATAGCAATCAGCCCCAGCATTTT.

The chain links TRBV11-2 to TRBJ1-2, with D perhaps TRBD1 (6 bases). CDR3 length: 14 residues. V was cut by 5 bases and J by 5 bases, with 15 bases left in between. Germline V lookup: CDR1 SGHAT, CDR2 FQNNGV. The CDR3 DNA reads TGTGCCAGCAGCCGTTCTACAGGGCTGTATGGCTACACCTTC. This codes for CASSRSTGLYGYTF.

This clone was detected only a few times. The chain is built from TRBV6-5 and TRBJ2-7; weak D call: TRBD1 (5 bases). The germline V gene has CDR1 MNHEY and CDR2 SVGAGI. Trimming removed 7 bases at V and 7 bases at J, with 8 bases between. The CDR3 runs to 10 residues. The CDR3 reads CASTGQEQYF. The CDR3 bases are TGTGCCAGCACAGGGCAGGAGCAGTACTTC.

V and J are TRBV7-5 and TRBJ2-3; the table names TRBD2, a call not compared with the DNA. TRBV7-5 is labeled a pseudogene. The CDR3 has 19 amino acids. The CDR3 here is CARSLRGLAGGWDTDTQYF. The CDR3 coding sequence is TGTGCCAGAAGCTTAAGGGGACTAGCGGGAGGGTGGGACACAGATACGCAGTATTTT.

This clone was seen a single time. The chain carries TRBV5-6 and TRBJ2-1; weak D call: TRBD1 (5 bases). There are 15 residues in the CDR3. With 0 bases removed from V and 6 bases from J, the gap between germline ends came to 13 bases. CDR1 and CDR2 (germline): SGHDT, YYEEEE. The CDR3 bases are TGTGCCAGCAGCTTGGGGGCGCGACAGTCCAATGAGCAGTTCTTC. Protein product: CASSLGARQSNEQFF.

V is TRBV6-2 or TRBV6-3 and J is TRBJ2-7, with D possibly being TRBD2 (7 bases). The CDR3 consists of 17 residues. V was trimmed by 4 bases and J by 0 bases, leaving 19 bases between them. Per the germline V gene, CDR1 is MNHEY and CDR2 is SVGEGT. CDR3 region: CASSSWGLAASSYEQYF. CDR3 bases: TGTGCCAGCAGTTCCTGGGGGCTAGCGGCTAGCTCCTACGAGCAGTACTTC.

This CDR3 is CSVDSTNTEAFF. The CDR3, as DNA: TGCAGCGTTGACAGTACGAACACTGAAGCTTTCTTT. The chain combines TRBV29-1 with TRBJ1-1; D is ambiguous. The CDR3 consists of 12 residues. Trimming took off 3 bases at V and 1 base at J, with 6 bases between the two ends. The V gene's germline CDR1 is SQVTM and CDR2 ANQGSEA.

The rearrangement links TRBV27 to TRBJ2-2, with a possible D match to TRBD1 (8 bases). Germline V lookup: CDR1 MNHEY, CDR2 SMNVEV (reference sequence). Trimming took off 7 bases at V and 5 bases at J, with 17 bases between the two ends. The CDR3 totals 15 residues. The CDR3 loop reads CASNTRGDRTGELFF. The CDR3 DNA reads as TGTGCCAGCAACACACGGGGGGACAGGACCGGGGAGCTGTTTTTT.

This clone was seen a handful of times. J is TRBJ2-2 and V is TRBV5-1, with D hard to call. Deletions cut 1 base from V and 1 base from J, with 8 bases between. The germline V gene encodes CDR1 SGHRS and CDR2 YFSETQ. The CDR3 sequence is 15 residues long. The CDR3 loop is CASSLYNQNTGELFF. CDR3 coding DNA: TGCGCCAGCAGCTTGTACAACCAGAACACCGGGGAGCTGTTTTTT.

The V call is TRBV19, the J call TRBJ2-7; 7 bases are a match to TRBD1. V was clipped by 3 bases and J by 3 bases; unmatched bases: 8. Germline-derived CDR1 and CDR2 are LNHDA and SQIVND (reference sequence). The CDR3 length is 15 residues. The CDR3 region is CASSILTGQSYEQYF. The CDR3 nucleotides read TGTGCCAGTAGTATCTTAACGGGACAGAGCTACGAGCAGTACTTC.

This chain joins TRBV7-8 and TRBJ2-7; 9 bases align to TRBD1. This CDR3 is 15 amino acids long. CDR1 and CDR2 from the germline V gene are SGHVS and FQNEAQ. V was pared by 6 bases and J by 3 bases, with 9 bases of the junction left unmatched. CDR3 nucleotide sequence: TGTGCCAGCAGTCCCGGGACAGGGAAAGGCTACGAGCAGTACTTC. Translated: CASSPGTGKGYEQYF.

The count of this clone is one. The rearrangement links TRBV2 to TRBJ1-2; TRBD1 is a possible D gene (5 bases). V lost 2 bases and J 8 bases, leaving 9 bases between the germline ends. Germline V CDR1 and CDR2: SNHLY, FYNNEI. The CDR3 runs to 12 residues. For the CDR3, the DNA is TGTGCCAGCAGTGAAAGTCAGGGAGGCTACACCTTC. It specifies CASSESQGGYTF.

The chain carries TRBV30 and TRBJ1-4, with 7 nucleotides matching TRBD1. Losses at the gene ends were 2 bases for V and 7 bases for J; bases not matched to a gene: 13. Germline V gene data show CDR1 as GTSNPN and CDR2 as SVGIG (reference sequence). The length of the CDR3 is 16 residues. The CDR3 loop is CAWSFGFGQEGEKLFF. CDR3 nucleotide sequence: TGTGCCTGGAGTTTCGGTTTTGGACAGGAGGGTGAAAAACTGTTTTTT.

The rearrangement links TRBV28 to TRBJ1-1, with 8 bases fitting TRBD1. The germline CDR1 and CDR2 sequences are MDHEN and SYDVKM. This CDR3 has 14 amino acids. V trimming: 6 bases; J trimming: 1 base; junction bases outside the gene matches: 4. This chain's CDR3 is CASRGGQANTEAFF. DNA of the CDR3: TGTGCCAGCAGGGGGGGACAGGCGAACACTGAAGCTTTCTTT.

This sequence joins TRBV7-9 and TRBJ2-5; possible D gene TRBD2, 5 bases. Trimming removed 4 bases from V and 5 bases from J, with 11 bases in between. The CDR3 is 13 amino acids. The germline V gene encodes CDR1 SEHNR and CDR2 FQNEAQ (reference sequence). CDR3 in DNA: TGTGCCAGCAGCTGGCTCGGCGGGGAGACCCAGTACTTC. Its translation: CASSWLGGETQYF. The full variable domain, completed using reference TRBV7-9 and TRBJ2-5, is DTGVSQNPRHKITKRGQNVTFRCDPISEHNRLYWYRQTLGQGPEFLTYFQNEAQLEKSRLLSDRFSAERPKGSFSTLEIQRTEQGDSAMYLCASSWLGGETQYFGPGTRLLVL.

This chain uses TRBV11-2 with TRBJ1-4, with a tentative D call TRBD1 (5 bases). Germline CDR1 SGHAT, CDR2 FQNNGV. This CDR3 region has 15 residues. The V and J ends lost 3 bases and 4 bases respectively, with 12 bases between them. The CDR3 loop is CASSFTGTVNEKLFF. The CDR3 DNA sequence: TGTGCCAGCAGCTTTACCGGGACTGTTAATGAAAAACTGTTTTTT.

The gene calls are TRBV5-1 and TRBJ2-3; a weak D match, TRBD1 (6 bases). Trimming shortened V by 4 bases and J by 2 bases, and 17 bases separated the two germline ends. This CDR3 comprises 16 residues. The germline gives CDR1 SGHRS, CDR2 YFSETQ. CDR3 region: CASSVGQFGDTDTQYF. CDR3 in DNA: TGCGCCAGCAGCGTCGGACAGTTCGGGGACACAGATACGCAGTATTTT. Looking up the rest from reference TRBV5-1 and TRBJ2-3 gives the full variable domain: KAGVTQTPRYLIKTRGQQVTLSCSPISGHRSVSWYQQTPGQGLQFLFEYFSETQRNKGNFPGRFSGRQFSNSRSEMNVSTLELGDSALYLCASSVGQFGDTDTQYFGPGTRLTVL.

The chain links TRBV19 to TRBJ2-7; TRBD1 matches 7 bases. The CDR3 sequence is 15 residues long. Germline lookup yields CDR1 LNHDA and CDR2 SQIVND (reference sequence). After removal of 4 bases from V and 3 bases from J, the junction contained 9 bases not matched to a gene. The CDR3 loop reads CASSKRTGGDYEQYF. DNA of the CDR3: TGTGCCAGTAGTAAAAGGACAGGTGGGGACTACGAGCAGTACTTC.

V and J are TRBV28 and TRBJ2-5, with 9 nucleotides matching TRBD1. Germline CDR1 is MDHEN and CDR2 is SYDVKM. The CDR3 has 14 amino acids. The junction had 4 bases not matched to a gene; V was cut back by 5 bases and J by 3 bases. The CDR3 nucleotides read TGTGCCAGCAGTCAGTGGACAGGGGAAGAGACCCAGTACTTC. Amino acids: CASSQWTGEETQYF.

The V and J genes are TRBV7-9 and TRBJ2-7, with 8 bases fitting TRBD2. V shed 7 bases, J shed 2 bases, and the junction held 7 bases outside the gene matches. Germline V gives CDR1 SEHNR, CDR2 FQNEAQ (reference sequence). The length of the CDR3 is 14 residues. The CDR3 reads CASNSPGGAYEQYF. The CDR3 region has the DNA TGTGCCAGCAATTCCCCGGGAGGGGCCTACGAGCAGTACTTC.

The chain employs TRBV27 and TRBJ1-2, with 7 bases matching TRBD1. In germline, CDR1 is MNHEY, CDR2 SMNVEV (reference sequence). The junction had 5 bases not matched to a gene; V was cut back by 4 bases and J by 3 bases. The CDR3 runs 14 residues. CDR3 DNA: TGTGCCAGCAGTTATACAGGGGCGGACTATGGCTACACCTTC. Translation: CASSYTGADYGYTF.